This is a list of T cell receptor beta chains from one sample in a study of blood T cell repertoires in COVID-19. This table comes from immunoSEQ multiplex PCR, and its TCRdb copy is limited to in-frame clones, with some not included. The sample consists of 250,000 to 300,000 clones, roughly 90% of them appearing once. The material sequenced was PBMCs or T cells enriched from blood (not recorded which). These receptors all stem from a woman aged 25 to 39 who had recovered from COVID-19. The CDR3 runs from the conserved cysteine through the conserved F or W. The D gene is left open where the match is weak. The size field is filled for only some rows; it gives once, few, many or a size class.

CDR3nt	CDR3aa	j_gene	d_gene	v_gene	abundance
TGTGCCAGCAGCGGCAGAGGACTAGCGGGAGGGGAGCAGTACTTC	CASSGRGLAGGEQYF	TRBJ2-7	TRBD2	TRBV7-9	.
TGTGCCATCAGTGACAGGGATCCCCACGGTACAACTAATGAAAAACTGTTTTTT	CAISDRDPHGTTNEKLFF	TRBJ1-4	.	TRBV10-3	few
TGTGCCAGCAGTTACTCGAGGATAGACGGCTACACCTTC	CASSYSRIDGYTF	TRBJ1-2	.	TRBV6-2/TRBV6-3	.
TGTGCCAGCAGTTACTCCGGGCCCGGGACTAGCATGGATACGCAGTATTTT	CASSYSGPGTSMDTQYF	TRBJ2-3	TRBD2	TRBV6-2/TRBV6-3	.
TGTGCCAGCAGTCCCCTAACAGGCTATGGCTACACCTTC	CASSPLTGYGYTF	TRBJ1-2	.	TRBV27	.
TGTGCCTCTCGGACAGGGCACAAGGACACTGAAGCTTTCTTT	CASRTGHKDTEAFF	TRBJ1-1	TRBD1	TRBV30	.
TGTGCCAGCAGCTTAGCGGGGAGGGTCAATGAGCAGTTCTTC	CASSLAGRVNEQFF	TRBJ2-1	TRBD2	TRBV7-9	.
TGTGCCAGCTCACCACCGAATAGCGGAGACACCGGGGAGCTGTTTTTT	CASSPPNSGDTGELFF	TRBJ2-2	.	TRBV18	few
TGTGCCAGCAGCTTGGAGGTCGGACAGGTCCTCAATGAGCAGTTCTTC	CASSLEVGQVLNEQFF	TRBJ2-1	TRBD1	TRBV5-6	.
TGTGCCACCAGTGATCCCAGTAAGAACACCGGGGAGCTGTTTTTT	CATSDPSKNTGELFF	TRBJ2-2	.	TRBV24-1	.
TGTGCCAGCACCGGGACTAGGAACAATGAGCAGTTCTTC	CASTGTRNNEQFF	TRBJ2-1	TRBD2	TRBV2	.
TGTGCCACCAGCAGAGATCCCTTGACGGGAGGCCTGAATGAGCAGTTCTTC	CATSRDPLTGGLNEQFF	TRBJ2-1	TRBD2	TRBV15	.
TGTGCCAGCAGCTTATCAAGCGGGAGATTCGCCGGGGAGCTGTTTTTT	CASSLSSGRFAGELFF	TRBJ2-2	TRBD2	TRBV11-3	.
TGTGCCAGCAGCCCCCCAAGGTCGGACAGGGGCACCTATGGCTACACCTTC	CASSPPRSDRGTYGYTF	TRBJ1-2	TRBD1	TRBV7-2	.
TGTGCCAGCAGCCTCGCAGGGGGCTCAGGGGGAAACACCATATATTTT	CASSLAGGSGGNTIYF	TRBJ1-3	TRBD1	TRBV3-1/TRBV3-2	.
TGTGCCACCAGTGATCAACCCCGGGACTCCTACAATGAGCAGTTCTTC	CATSDQPRDSYNEQFF	TRBJ2-1	.	TRBV24-1	few
TGTGCCAGCAGTTTATTGGGAGCCCTCACCGGGGAGCTGTTTTTT	CASSLLGALTGELFF	TRBJ2-2	.	TRBV28	.
TGCGCCAGCAGCCGGGGACAGGATAATTCACCCCTCCACTTT	CASSRGQDNSPLHF	TRBJ1-6	TRBD1	TRBV4-1	.
TGTGCCAGCAGTAGACCGATGGGCCCTTACGAGCAGTACTTC	CASSRPMGPYEQYF	TRBJ2-7	.	TRBV28	.
TGTGCCAGCAGCCAACTGACAGGGGGATTCTACAATGAGCAGTTCTTC	CASSQLTGGFYNEQFF	TRBJ2-1	TRBD1	TRBV14	once
TGTGCCAGCAGCCAAGACGCGGGAGGCAGCACCGGGACCGGGGAGCTGTTTTTT	CASSQDAGGSTGTGELFF	TRBJ2-2	TRBD2	TRBV4-2	.
TGTGCCAGTAGTATGGCAGAACCTAGGAATTCACCCCTCCACTTT	CASSMAEPRNSPLHF	TRBJ1-6	.	TRBV19	.
TGTGCCAGCAGCTCCCCGGACGGCGGGATCGGAGCAGATACGCAGTATTTT	CASSSPDGGIGADTQYF	TRBJ2-3	.	TRBV5-4	once
TGTGCCAGCAGTGACTTAGCGGCCACTAGCACAGATACGCAGTATTTT	CASSDLAATSTDTQYF	TRBJ2-3	.	TRBV6-4	.
TGTGCCAGCAGCTTACAGGGCCCCGGGGAAAAACTGTTTTTT	CASSLQGPGEKLFF	TRBJ1-4	.	TRBV5-4	once
TGCGCCAGCAGCGATGGGACAGGGGCTGGGTATGGCTACACCTTC	CASSDGTGAGYGYTF	TRBJ1-2	TRBD1	TRBV4-3	.
TGTGCCAGCAGCTTAGACGGACAGCGGCAAGACACCATATATTTT	CASSLDGQRQDTIYF	TRBJ1-3	.	TRBV7-8	.